Listed here are 2 T cell receptor beta chains from one sample, sequenced in a study of cytomegalovirus exposure and HLA in healthy donors (dated by TCRdb to between 2016 and 2019). The library was built by means of the immunoSEQ multiplex PCR assay. A mixture of 60 forward primers for TCR Vbeta segments and 13 reverse primers for TCR Jbeta segments was used in the multiplex PCR. TCRdb's version of the immuneACCESS table is confined to in-frame rearrangements and falls short of the full clone set. An unresolved V gene accounts for under half of the shortfall where checked; the remainder is of unknown origin. This sample has 150,000 or so clones in its table, and around 80% of those were observed once. 1.5% to 2.5% of the sample lies in the top ten. Specimen: PBMCs. These receptors originate from a young man in good health and CMV-seronegative.

The chain couples TRBV28 to TRBJ1-5; D is ambiguous. Germline CDR1 is MDHEN and CDR2 is SYDVKM. This CDR3 spans 12 amino acids. V was cut by 10 bases and J by 2 bases, with 9 bases left in between. CDR3 nucleotides: TGTGCCACCGTGGGCGGCAATCAGCCCCAGCATTTT. It yields the protein CATVGGNQPQHF. The whole variable domain, remainder taken from reference TRBV28 and TRBJ1-5, is DVKVTQSSRYLVKRTGEKVFLECVQDMDHENMFWYRQDPGLGLRLIYFSYDVKMKEKGDIPEGYSVSREKKERFSLILESASTNQTSMYLCATVGGNQPQHFGDGTRLSIL.

The V and J genes are TRBV5-1 and TRBJ2-7; 10 bases agree with TRBD2. Germline V gives CDR1 SGHRS, CDR2 YFSETQ. The CDR3 sequence is 15 residues long. The trim removed 4 bases at V and 3 bases at J, leaving 7 bases unmatched. CDR3 coding DNA: TGCGCCAGCAGCCTAGGACTAGCGGAGTTCTACGAGCAGTACTTC. As protein: CASSLGLAEFYEQYF. The full variable domain, with the rest looked up from reference TRBV5-1 and TRBJ2-7, is KAGVTQTPRYLIKTRGQQVTLSCSPISGHRSVSWYQQTPGQGLQFLFEYFSETQRNKGNFPGRFSGRQFSNSRSEMNVSTLELGDSALYLCASSLGLAEFYEQYFGPGTRLTVT.